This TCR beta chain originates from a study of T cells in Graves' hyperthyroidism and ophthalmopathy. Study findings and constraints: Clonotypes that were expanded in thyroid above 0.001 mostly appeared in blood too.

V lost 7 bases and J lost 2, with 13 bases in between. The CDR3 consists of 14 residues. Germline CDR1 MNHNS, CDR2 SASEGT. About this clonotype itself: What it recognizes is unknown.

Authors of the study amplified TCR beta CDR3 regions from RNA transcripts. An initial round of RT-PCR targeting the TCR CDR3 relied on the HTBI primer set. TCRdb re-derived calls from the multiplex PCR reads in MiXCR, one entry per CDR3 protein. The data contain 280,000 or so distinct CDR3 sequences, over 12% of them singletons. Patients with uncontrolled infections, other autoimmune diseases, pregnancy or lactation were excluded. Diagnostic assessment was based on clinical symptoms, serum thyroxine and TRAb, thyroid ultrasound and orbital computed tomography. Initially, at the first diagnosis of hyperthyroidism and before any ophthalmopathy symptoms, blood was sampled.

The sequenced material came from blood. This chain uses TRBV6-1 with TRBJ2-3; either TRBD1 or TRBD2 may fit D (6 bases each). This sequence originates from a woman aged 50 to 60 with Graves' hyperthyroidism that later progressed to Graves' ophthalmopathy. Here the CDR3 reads CASTPRGPTDTQYF. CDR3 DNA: TGTGCCAGCACCCCCCGGGGGCCCACAGATACGCAGTATTTT.